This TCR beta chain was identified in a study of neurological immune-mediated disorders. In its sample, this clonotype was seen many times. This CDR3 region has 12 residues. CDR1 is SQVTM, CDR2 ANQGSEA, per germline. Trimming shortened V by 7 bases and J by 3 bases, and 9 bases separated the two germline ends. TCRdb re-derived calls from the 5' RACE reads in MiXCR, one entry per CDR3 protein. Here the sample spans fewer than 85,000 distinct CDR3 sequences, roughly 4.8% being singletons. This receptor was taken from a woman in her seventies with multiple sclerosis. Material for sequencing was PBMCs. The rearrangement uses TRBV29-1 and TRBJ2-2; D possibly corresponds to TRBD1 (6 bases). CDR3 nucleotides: TGCAGCGCCAGGGGTTACACCGGGGAGCTGTTTTTT. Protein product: CSARGYTGELFF.